These T cell receptor beta chains were read from a single sample in a study of breast tumors, draining lymph nodes, adjacent tissues. TCRdb reprocessed the multiplex PCR reads via MiXCR and lists one record per CDR3 protein. The sample carries approximately 170,000 distinct CDR3 sequences, 30% to 35% recorded once. Sequencing was done on a sample of axillary lymph node tissue. The source of these receptors is a female donor with breast cancer. Some clones in this sample may be carry-over from other donors' samples. CDR3s include the opening cysteine and the closing phenylalanine or tryptophan. D genes are given only for firm matches. Size is omitted from some rows. Given values are once, few, many or a class for expanded clones.

CDR3aa: CSARERDPSYEQYF; CDR3nt: TGCAGTGCTAGGGAGAGGGACCCATCCTACGAGCAGTACTTC; abundance: many; v_gene: TRBV20-1; j_gene: TRBJ2-7; d_gene: NA
CDR3aa: CASRPRGDFYTF; CDR3nt: TGTGCCAGCAGGCCCAGGGGAGATTTCTACACCTTC; abundance: few; v_gene: TRBV6-1; j_gene: TRBJ1-2; d_gene: NA
CDR3aa: CASGLVGSSGNTIYF; CDR3nt: TGTGCTAGTGGTTTGGTAGGCAGCTCTGGAAACACCATATATTTT; abundance: many; v_gene: TRBV12-5; j_gene: TRBJ1-3; d_gene: NA
CDR3aa: CASSRRVGQGRAWSYEQYF; CDR3nt: TGTGCCAGCAGTCGCCGCGTTGGGCAGGGTAGGGCGTGGTCCTACGAGCAGTACTTC; abundance: once; v_gene: TRBV6-1; j_gene: TRBJ2-7; d_gene: NA
CDR3aa: CASAATGQNQPQHF; CDR3nt: TGTGCCAGCGCGGCTACGGGTCAGAATCAGCCCCAGCATTTT; abundance: many; v_gene: TRBV2; j_gene: TRBJ1-5; d_gene: NA
CDR3aa: CSARDLDRVEAFF; CDR3nt: TGCAGTGCTAGAGATCTCGACAGGGTGGAAGCTTTCTTT; abundance: NA; v_gene: TRBV20-1; j_gene: TRBJ1-1; d_gene: TRBD1
CDR3aa: CASSSRQGGLNTGELFF; CDR3nt: TGCGCCAGCAGCTCCAGACAGGGGGGACTGAACACCGGGGAGCTGTTTTTT; abundance: NA; v_gene: TRBV5-1; j_gene: TRBJ2-2; d_gene: TRBD1
CDR3aa: CASKEGEVTGGELFF; CDR3nt: TGTGCCAGCAAGGAGGGAGAAGTCACAGGCGGGGAGCTGTTTTTT; abundance: NA; v_gene: TRBV9; j_gene: TRBJ2-2; d_gene: NA
CDR3aa: CASSSSDTQYF; CDR3nt: TGTGCCAGCAGCTCCTCAGATACGCAGTATTTT; abundance: many; v_gene: TRBV9; j_gene: TRBJ2-3; d_gene: NA
CDR3aa: CASSPDFGTTTYEQYF; CDR3nt: TGTGCCAGCAGCCCCGACTTCGGGACTACAACCTACGAGCAGTACTTC; abundance: NA; v_gene: TRBV3-1; j_gene: TRBJ2-7; d_gene: TRBD2
CDR3aa: CASSQTSGTGGFGNTIYF; CDR3nt: TGTGCCAGCAGCCAAACCTCCGGGACAGGGGGCTTTGGAAACACCATATATTTT; abundance: many; v_gene: TRBV7-9; j_gene: TRBJ1-3; d_gene: TRBD1
CDR3aa: CASSLSLSYEQYF; CDR3nt: TGTGCCAGCAGTTTGTCCTTATCCTACGAGCAGTACTTC; abundance: many; v_gene: TRBV27; j_gene: TRBJ2-7; d_gene: NA
CDR3aa: CASSTYRQGRQETQYF; CDR3nt: TGTGCCAGCAGTACGTACCGACAGGGAAGACAAGAGACCCAGTACTTC; abundance: many; v_gene: TRBV12-3/TRBV12-4; j_gene: TRBJ2-5; d_gene: TRBD1
CDR3aa: CASSPDWEGEETQYF; CDR3nt: TGTGCCAGCAGTCCTGACTGGGAGGGGGAAGAGACCCAGTACTTC; abundance: NA; v_gene: TRBV6-6; j_gene: TRBJ2-5; d_gene: NA
CDR3aa: CASSQDGQYF; CDR3nt: TGTGCCAGCAGCCAAGACGGCCAGTACTTC; abundance: NA; v_gene: TRBV4-2; j_gene: TRBJ2-5; d_gene: NA
CDR3aa: CASSARAPSSYNEQFF; CDR3nt: TGTGCCAGCAGCGCCAGGGCCCCGAGCTCCTACAATGAGCAGTTCTTC; abundance: NA; v_gene: TRBV2; j_gene: TRBJ2-1; d_gene: NA